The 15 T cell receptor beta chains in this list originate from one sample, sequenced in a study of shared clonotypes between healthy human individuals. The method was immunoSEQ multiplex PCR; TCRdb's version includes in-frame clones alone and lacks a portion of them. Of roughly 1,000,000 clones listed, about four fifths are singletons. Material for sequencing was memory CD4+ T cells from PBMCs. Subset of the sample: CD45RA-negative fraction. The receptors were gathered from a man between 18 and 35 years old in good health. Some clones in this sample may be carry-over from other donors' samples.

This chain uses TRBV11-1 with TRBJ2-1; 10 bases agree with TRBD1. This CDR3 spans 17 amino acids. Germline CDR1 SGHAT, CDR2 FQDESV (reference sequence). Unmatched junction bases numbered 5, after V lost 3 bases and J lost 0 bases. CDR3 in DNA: TGTGCCAGCAGCTTGGGACAGGGGTCGAGCTCCTACAATGAGCAGTTCTTC. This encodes CASSLGQGSSSYNEQFF.

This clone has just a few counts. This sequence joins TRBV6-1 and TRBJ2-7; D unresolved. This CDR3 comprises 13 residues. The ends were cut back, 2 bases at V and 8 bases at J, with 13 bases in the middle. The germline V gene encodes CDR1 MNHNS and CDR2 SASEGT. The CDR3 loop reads CASSEQAATKQYF. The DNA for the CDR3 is TGTGCCAGCAGTGAACAGGCCGCTACGAAGCAGTACTTC.

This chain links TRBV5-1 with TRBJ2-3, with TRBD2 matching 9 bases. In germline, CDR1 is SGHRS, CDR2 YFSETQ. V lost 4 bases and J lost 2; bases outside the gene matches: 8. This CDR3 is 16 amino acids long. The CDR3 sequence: CASSPGVAGATDTQYF. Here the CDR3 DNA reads TGCGCCAGCAGCCCGGGGGTAGCGGGGGCCACAGATACGCAGTATTTT.

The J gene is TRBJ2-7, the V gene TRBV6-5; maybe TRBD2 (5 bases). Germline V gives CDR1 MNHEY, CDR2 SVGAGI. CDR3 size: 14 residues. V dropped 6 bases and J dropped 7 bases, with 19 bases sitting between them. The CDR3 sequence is CASSRTPVGKEQYF. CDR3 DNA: TGTGCCAGCAGCCGGACCCCCGTCGGGAAAGAGCAGTACTTC.

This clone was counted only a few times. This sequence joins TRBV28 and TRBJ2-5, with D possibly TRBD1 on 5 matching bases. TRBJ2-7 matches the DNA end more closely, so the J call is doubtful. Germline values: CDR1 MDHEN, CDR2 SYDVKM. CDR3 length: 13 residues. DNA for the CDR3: TGTGCCAGCAGTTCGACAGCTACCTACGAGCAGTACTTC. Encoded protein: CASSSTATYEQYF.

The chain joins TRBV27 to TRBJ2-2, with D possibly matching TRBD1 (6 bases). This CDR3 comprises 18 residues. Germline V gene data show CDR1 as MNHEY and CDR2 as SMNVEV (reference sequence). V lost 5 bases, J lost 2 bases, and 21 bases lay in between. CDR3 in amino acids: CASSPNGQIPTNTGELFF. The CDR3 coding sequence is TGTGCCAGCAGTCCCAACGGACAGATACCAACCAACACCGGGGAGCTGTTTTTT.

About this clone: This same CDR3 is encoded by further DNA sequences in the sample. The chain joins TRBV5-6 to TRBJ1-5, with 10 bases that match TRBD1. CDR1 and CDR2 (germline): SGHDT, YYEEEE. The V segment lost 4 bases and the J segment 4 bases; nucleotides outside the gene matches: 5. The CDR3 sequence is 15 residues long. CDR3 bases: TGTGCCAGCAGCCTCGGGACAGGGGAAAATCAGCCCCAGCATTTT. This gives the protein CASSLGTGENQPQHF.

Here the CDR3 reads CASSYSGQGAGQYF. DNA for the CDR3: TGTGCCAGCAGTTACTCGGGACAGGGGGCCGGGCAGTACTTC. The rearrangement links TRBV6-6 to TRBJ2-7, with 12 positions matching TRBD1. The CDR3 is 14 amino acids. V gave up 0 bases and J gave up 9 bases; unmatched junction bases: 3. The germline V gene encodes CDR1 MNHNY and CDR2 SVGAGI (reference sequence).

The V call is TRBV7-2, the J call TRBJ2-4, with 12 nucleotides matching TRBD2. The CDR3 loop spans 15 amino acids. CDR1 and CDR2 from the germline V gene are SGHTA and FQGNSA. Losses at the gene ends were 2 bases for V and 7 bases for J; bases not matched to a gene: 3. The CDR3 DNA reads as TGTGCCAGCAGCTTATCTAGCGGGAGGGTCAACATTCAGTACTTC. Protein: CASSLSSGRVNIQYF.

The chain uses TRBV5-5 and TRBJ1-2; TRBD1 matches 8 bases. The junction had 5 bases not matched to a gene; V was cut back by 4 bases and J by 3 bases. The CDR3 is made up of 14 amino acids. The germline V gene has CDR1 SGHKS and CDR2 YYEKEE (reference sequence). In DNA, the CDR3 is TGTGCCAGCAGCCCGGGACAGGCTTACTATGGCTACACCTTC. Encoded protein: CASSPGQAYYGYTF.

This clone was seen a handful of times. CDR3 residues: CASSQGGGGYGYTF. CDR3 in DNA: TGCGCCAGCAGCCAAGGCGGGGGAGGCTATGGCTACACCTTC. This sequence joins TRBV4-1 and TRBJ1-2, with D possibly being TRBD1 (5 bases). Germline CDR1 is MGHRA and CDR2 is YSYEKL. Trimming cost V 1 base and J 4 bases, with 10 bases left between them. CDR3 length equals 14 residues.

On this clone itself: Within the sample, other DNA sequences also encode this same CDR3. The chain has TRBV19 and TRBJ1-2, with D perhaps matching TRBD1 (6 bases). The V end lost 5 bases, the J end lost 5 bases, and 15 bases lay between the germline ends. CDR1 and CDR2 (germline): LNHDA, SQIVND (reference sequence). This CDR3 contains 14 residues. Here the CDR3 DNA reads TGTGCCAGTAGTTCGTACAGGGTGGGGTATGGCTACACCTTC. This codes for CASSSYRVGYGYTF.

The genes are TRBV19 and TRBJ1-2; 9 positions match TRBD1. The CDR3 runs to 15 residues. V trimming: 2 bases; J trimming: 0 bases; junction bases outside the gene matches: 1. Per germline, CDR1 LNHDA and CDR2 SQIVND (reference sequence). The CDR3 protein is CASSITGGTNYGYTF. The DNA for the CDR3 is TGTGCCAGTAGTATAACAGGGGGCACTAACTATGGCTACACCTTC.

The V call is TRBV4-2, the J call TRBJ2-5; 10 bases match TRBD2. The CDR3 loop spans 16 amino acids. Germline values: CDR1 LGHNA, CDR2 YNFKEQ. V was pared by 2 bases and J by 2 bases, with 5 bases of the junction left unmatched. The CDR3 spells CASSQLTSGRQETQYF. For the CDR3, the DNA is TGTGCCAGCAGCCAATTGACTAGCGGGCGTCAAGAGACCCAGTACTTC.

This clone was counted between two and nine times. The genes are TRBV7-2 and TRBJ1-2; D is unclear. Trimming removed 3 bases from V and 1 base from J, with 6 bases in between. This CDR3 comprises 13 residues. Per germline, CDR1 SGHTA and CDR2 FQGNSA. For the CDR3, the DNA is TGTGCCAGCAGCTTTGGGAGTAACTATGGCTACACCTTC. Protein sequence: CASSFGSNYGYTF.